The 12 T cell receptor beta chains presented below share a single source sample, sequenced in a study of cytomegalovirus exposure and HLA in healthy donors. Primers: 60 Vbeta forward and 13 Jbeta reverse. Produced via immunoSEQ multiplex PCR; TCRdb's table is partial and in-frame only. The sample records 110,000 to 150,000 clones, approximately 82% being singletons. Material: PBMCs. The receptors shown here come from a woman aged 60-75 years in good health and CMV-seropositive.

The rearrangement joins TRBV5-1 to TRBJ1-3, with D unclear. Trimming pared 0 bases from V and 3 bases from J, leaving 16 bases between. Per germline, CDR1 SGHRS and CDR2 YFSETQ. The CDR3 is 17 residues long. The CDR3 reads CASSLEPRGGGGNTIYF. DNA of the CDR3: TGCGCCAGCAGCTTGGAACCCCGGGGAGGCGGTGGAAACACCATATATTTT.

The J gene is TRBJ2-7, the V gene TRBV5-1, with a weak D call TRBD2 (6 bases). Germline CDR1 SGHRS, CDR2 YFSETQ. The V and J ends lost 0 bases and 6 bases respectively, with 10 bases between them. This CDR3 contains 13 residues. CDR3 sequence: CASSLGGLAEQYF. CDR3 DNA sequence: TGCGCCAGCAGCTTGGGGGGACTTGCCGAGCAGTACTTC.

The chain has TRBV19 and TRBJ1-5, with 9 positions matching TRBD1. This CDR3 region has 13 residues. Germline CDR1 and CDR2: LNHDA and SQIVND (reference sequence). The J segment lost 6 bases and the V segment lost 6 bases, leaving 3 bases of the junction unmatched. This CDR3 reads CASRDRGSQPQHF. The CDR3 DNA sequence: TGTGCCAGTAGAGACAGGGGGAGTCAGCCCCAGCATTTT.

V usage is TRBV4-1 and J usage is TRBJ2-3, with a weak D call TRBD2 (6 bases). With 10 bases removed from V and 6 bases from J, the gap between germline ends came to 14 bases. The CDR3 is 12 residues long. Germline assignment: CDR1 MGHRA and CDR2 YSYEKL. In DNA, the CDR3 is TGCGCCACCCTAGCGCACGGCGATACGCAGTATTTT. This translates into CATLAHGDTQYF.

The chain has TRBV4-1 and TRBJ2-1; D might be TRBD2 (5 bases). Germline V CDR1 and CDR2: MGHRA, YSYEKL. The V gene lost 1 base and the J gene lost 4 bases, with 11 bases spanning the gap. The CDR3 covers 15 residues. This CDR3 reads CASSQVVGIYNEQFF. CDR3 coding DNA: TGCGCCAGCAGCCAAGTTGTCGGGATTTACAATGAGCAGTTCTTC.

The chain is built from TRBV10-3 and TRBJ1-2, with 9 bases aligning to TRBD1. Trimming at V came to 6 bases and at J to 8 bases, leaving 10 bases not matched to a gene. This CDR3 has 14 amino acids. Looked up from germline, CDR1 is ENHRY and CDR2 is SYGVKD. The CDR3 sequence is CAISLGTGRGGYTF. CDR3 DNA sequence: TGTGCCATCAGCCTCGGGACAGGGCGAGGAGGCTACACCTTC.

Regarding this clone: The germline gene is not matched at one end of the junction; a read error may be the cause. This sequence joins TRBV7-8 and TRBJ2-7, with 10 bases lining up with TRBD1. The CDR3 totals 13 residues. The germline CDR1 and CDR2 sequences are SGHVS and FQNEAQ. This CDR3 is CASSLVDRGVVGF. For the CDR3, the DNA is TGTGCCAGCAGCTTAGTGGACAGGGGGGTGGTTGGATTC.

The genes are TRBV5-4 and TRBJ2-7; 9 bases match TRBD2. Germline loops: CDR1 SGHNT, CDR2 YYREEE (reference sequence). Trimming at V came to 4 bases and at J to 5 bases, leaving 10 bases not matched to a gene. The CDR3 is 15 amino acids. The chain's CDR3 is CASSLGGLAGNEQYF. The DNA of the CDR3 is TGTGCCAGCAGCCTAGGGGGGCTAGCGGGAAACGAGCAGTACTTC.

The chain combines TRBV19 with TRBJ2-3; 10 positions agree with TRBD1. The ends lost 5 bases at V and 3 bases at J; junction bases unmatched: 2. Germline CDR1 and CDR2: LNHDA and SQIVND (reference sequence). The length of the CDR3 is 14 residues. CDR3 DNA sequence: TGTGCCAGTAGTGACAGGGGGCAGACAGATACGCAGTATTTT. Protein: CASSDRGQTDTQYF.

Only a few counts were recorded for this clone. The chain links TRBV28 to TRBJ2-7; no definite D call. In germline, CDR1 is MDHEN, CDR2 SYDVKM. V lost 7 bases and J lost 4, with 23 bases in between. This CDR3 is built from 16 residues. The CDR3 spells CASTPEQAPARYEQYF. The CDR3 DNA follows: TGTGCCAGCACCCCCGAGCAGGCTCCGGCTCGATACGAGCAGTACTTC.

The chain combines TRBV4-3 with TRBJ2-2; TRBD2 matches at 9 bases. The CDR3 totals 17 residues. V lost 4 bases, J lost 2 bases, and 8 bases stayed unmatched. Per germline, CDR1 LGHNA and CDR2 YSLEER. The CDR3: CASSPDTGLANTGELFF. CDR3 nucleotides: TGCGCCAGCAGCCCAGATACGGGACTAGCTAACACCGGGGAGCTGTTTTTT.

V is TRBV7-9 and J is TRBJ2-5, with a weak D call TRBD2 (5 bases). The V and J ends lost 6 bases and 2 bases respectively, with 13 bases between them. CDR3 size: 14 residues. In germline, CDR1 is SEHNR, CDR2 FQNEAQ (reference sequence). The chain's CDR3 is CASRRGLPQETQYF. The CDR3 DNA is TGTGCCAGCAGACGGGGTCTCCCGCAAGAGACCCAGTACTTC.